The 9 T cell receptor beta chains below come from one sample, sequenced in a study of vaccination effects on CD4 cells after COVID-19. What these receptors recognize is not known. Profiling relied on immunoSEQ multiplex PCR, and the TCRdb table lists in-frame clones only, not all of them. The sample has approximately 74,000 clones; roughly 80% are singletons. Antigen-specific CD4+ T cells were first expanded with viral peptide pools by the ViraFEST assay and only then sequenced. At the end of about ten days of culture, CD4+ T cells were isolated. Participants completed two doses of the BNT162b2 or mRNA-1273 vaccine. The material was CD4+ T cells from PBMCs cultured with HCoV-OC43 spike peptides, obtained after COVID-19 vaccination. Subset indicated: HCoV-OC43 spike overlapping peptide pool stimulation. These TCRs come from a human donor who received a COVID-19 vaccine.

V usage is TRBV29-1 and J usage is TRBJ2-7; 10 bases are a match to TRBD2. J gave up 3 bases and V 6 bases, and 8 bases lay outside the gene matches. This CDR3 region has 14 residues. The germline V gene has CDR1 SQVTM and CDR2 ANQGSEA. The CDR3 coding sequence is TGCAGCGTGATCCTAGCGGGGGCGAGCTACGAGCAGTACGTC. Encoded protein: CSVILAGASYEQYV.

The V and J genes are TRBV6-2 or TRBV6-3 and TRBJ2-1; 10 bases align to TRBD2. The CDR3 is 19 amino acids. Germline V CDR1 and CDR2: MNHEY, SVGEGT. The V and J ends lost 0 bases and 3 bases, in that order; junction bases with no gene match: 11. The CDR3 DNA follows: TGTGCCAGCAGTTACTCGATTCCCCTAGCGGGGGACCGCTACAATGAGCAGTTCTTC. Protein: CASSYSIPLAGDRYNEQFF.

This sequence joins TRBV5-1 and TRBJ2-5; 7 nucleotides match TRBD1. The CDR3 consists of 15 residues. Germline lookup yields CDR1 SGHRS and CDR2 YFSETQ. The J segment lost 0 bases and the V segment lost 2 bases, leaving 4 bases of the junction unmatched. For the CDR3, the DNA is TGCGCCAGCAGCTTACAGGGACAGAACCAAGAGACCCAGTACTTC. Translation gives CASSLQGQNQETQYF.

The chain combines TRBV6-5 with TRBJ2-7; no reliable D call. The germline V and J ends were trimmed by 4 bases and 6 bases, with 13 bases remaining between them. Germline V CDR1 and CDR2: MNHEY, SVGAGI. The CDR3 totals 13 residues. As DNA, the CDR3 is TGTGCCAGCAGTTCGACACTCTGGGGCGAGCAGTACGTC. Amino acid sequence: CASSSTLWGEQYV.

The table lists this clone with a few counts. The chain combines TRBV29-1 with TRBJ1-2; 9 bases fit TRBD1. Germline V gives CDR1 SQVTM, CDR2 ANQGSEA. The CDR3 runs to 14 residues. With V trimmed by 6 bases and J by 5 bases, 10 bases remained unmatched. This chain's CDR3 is CSVAGRTGEYGYTF. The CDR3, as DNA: TGCAGCGTCGCCGGCAGGACAGGGGAATATGGCTACACCTTC.

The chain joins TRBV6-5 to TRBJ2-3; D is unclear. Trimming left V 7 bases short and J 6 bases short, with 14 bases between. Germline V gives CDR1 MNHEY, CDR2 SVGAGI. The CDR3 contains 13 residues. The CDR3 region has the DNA TGTGCCAGCAAAGTTTTTGGTAGGGATACGCAGTATTTT. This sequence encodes CASKVFGRDTQYF.

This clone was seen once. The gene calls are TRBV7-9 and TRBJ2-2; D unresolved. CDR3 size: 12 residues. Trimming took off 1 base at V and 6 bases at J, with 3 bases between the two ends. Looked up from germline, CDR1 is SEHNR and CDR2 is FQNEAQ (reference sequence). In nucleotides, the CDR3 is TGTGCCAGCAGCTTAGGGGCCGGGGAGCTGTTTTTT. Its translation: CASSLGAGELFF.

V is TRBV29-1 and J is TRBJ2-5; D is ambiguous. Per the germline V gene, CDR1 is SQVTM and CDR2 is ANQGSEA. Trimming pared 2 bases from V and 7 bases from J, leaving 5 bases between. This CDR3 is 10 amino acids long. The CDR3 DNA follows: TGCAGCGTTGAACCTGTGACCCAGTACTTC. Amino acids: CSVEPVTQYF. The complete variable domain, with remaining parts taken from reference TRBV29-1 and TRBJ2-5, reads SAVISQKPSRDICQRGTSLTIQCQVDSQVTMMFWYRQQPGQSLTLIATANQGSEATYESGFVIDKFPISRPNLTFSTLTVSNMSPEDSSIYLCSVEPVTQYFGPGTRLLVL.

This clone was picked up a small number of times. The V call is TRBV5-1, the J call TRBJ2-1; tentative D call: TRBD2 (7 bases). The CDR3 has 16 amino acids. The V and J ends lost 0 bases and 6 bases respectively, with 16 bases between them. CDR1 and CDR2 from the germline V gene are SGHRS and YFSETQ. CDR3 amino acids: CASSLAMGGPVNEQFF. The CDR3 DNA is TGCGCCAGCAGCTTGGCCATGGGGGGGCCTGTCAATGAGCAGTTCTTC.